This TCR beta chain came from a study of circulating tumor DNA in untreated peripheral T-cell lymphoma. Study-wide points: Tumor-specific clonotypes were found in 60% to 85% of patients.

Some clones are missing from TCRdb's copy, which holds only in-frame ones; the method was immunoSEQ multiplex PCR. The repertoire holds about 10,000 clones, roughly 80% seen once, with about a third in the top ten. This clone has a single count. Its target is not known. The CDR3 runs to 14 residues. V was clipped by 7 bases and J by 8 bases; unmatched bases: 10. Germline CDR1 and CDR2: MDHEN and SYDVKM. This tumor tissue came from a pretreatment baseline collection. This chain uses TRBV28 with TRBJ1-2, with 10 bases lining up with TRBD1. The sequenced material came from tumor tissue. The TCR sequence derives from a human donor with peripheral T-cell lymphoma. The CDR3 nucleotides read TGTGCCAGCACCCTGGACAGGGGGAGACAGGGCTACACCTTC. This encodes CASTLDRGRQGYTF.